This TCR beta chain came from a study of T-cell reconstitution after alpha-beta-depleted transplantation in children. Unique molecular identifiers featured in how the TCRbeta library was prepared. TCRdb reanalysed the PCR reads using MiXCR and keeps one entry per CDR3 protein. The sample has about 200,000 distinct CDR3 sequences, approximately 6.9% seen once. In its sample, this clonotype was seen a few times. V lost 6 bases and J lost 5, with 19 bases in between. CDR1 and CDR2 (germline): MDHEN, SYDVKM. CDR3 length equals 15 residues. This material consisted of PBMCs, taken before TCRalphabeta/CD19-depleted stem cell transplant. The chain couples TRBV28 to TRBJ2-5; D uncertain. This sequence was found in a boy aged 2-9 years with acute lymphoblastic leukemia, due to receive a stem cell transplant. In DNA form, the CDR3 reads TGTGCCAGCAGCCGGGTGGCAGGTAGTAGGGAGACCCAGTACTTC. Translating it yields CASSRVAGSRETQYF.